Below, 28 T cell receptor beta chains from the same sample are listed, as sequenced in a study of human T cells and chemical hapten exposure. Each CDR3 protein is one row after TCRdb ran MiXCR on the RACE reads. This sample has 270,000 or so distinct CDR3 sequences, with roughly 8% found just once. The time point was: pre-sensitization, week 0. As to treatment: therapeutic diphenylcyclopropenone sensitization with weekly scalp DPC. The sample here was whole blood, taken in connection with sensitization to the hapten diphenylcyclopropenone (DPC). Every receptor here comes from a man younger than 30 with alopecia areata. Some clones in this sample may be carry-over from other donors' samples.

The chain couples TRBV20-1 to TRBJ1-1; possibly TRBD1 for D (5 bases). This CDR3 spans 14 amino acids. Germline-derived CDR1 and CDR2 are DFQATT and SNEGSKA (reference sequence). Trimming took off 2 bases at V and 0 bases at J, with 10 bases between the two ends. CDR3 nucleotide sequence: TGCAGTGCTAGAAGGCAGGACATGAACACTGAAGCTTTCTTT. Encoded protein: CSARRQDMNTEAFF.

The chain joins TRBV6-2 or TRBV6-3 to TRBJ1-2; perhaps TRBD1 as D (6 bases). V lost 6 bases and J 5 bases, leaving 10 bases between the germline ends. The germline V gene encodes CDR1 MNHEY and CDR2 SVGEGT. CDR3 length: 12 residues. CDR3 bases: TGTGCCAGCAGACAGGGCCGGTATGGCTACACCTTC. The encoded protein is CASRQGRYGYTF.

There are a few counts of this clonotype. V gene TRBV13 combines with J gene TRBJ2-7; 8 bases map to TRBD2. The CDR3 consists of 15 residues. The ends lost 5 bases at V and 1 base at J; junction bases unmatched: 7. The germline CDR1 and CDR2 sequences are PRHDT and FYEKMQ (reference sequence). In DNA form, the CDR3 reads TGTGCCAGCAGCGCGCGGCGGGGGGCATCCTACGAGCAGTACTTC. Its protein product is CASSARRGASYEQYF.

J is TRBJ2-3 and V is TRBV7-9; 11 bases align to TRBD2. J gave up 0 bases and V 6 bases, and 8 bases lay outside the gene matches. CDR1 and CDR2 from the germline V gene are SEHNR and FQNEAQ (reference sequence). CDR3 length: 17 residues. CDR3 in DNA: TGTGCCAGCAGGTCCGGGACTAGCGGAATTAGCACAGATACGCAGTATTTT. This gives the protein CASRSGTSGISTDTQYF. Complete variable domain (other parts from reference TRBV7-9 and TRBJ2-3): DTGVSQNPRHKITKRGQNVTFRCDPISEHNRLYWYRQTLGQGPEFLTYFQNEAQLEKSRLLSDRFSAERPKGSFSTLEIQRTEQGDSAMYLCASRSGTSGISTDTQYFGPGTRLTVL.

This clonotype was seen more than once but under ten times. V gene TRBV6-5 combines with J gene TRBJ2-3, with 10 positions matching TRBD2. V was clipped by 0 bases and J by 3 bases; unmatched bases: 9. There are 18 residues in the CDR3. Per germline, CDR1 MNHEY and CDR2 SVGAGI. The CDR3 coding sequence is TGTGCCAGCAGTTACTCGGGAACAGCGGGGGGGAAGACAGATACGCAGTATTTT. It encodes CASSYSGTAGGKTDTQYF.

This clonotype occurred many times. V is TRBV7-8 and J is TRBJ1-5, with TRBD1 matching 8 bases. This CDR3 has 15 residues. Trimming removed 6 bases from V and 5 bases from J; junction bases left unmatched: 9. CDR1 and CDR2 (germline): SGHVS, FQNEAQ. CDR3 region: CASRQQGVVDQPQHF. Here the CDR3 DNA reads TGTGCCAGCAGACAACAGGGGGTAGTCGATCAGCCCCAGCATTTT. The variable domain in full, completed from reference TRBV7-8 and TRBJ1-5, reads GAGVSQSPRYKVAKRGQDVALRCDPISGHVSLFWYQQALGQGPEFLTYFQNEAQLDKSGLPSDRFFAERPEGSVSTLKIQRTQQEDSAVYLCASRQQGVVDQPQHFGDGTRLSIL.

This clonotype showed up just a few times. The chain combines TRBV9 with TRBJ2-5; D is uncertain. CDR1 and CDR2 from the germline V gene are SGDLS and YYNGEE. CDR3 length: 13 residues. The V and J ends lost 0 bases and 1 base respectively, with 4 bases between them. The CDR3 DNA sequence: TGTGCCAGCAGCGTAGATATCCAAGAGACCCAGTACTTC. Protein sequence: CASSVDIQETQYF.

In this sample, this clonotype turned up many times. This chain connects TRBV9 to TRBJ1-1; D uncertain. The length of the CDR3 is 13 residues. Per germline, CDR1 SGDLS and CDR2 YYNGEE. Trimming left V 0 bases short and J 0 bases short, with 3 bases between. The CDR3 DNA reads TGTGCCAGCAGCGTAGAACTGAACACTGAAGCTTTCTTT. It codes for CASSVELNTEAFF.

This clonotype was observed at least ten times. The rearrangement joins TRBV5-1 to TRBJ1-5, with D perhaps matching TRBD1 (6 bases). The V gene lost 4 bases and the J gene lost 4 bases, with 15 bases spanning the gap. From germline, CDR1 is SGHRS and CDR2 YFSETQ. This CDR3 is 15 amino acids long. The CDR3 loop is CASSAAGVRNQPQHF. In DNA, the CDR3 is TGCGCCAGCAGCGCTGCAGGGGTTCGGAATCAGCCCCAGCATTTT.

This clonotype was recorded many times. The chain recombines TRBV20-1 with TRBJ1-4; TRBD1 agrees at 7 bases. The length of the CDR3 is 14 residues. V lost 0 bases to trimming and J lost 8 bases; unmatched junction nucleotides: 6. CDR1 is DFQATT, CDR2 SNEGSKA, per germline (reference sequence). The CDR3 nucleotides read TGCAGTGCTAGAGATTCAGGGGGAGAAGAAAAACTGTTTTTT. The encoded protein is CSARDSGGEEKLFF.

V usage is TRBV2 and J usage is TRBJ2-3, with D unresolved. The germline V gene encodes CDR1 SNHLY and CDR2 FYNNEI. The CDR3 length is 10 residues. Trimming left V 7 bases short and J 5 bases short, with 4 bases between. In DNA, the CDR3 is TGTGCCAGCATTGTAGATACGCAGTATTTT. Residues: CASIVDTQYF.

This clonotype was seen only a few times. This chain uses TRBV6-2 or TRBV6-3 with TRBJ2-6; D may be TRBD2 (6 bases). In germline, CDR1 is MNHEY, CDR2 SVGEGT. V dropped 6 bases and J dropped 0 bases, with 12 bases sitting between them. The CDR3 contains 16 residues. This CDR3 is CASSFTGLSGANVLTF. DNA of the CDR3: TGTGCCAGCAGCTTCACGGGACTCTCTGGGGCCAACGTCCTGACTTTC.

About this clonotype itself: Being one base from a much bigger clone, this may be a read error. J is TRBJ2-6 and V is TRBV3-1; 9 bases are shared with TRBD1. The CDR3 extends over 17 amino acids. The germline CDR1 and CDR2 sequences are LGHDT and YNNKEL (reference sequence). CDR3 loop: CAGSRQGVNSGANVLTF. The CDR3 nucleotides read TGTGCCGGCAGCCGACAGGGGGTAAACTCTGGGGCCAACGTCCTGACTTTC. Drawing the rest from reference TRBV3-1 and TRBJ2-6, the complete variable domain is DTAVSQTPKYLVTQMGNDKSIKCEQNLGHDTMYWYKQDSKKFLKIMFSYNNKELIINETVPNRFSPKSPDKAHLNLHINSLELGDSAVYFCAGSRQGVNSGANVLTFGAGSRLTVL.

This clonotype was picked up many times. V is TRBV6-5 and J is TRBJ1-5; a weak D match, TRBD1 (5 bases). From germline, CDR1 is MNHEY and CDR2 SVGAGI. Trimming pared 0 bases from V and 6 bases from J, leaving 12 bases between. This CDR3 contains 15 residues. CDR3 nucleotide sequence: TGTGCCAGCAGTTACTCGGGGCGAGAGACTCAGCCCCAGCATTTT. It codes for CASSYSGRETQPQHF.

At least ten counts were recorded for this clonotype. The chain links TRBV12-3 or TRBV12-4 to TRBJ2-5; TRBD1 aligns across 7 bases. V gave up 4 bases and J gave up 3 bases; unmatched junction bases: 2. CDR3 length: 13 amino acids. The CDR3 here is CASSSDREETQYF. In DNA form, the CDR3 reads TGTGCCAGCAGTTCCGACAGGGAAGAGACCCAGTACTTC.

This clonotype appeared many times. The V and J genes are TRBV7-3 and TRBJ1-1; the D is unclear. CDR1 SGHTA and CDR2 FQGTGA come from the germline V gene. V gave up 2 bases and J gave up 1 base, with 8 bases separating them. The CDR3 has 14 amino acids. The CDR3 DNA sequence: TGTGCCAGCAGCTTACAACCTGGGAACACTGAAGCTTTCTTT. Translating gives CASSLQPGNTEAFF.

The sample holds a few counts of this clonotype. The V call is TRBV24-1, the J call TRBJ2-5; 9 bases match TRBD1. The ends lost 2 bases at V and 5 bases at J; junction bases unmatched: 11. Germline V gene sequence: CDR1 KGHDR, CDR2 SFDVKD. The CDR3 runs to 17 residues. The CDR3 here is CATSDSGQGLESETQYF. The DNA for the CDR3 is TGTGCCACCAGTGATTCGGGACAGGGATTAGAGTCTGAGACCCAGTACTTC.

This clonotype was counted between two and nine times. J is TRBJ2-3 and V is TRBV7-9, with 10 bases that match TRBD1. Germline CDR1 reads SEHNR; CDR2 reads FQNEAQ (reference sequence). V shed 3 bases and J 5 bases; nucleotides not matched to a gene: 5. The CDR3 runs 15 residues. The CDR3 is CASSFQDRGRDTQYF. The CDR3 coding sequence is TGTGCCAGCAGCTTCCAGGACAGGGGGAGAGATACGCAGTATTTT.

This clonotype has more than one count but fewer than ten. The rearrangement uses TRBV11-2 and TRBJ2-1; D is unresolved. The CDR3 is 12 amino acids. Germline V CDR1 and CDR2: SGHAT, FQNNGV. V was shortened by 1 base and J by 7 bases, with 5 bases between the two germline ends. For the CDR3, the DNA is TGTGCCAGCAGCTTAGGGTCGAATGAGCAGTTCTTC. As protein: CASSLGSNEQFF. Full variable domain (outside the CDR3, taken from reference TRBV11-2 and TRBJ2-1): EAGVAQSPRYKIIEKRQSVAFWCNPISGHATLYWYQQILGQGPKLLIQFQNNGVVDDSQLPKDRFSAERLKGVDSTLKIQPAKLEDSAVYLCASSLGSNEQFFGPGTRLTVL.

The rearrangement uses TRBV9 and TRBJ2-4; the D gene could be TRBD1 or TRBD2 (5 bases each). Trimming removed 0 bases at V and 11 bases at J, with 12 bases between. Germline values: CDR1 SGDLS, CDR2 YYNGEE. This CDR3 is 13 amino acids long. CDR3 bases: TGTGCCAGCAGCGTAGGGGAAGGGACCTTTCAGTACTTC. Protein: CASSVGEGTFQYF.

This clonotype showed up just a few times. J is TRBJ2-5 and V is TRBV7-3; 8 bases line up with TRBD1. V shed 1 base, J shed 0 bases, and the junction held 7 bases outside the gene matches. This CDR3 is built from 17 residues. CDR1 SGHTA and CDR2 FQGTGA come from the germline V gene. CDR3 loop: CASSLNPGQVNQETQYF. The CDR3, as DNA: TGTGCCAGCAGCTTAAATCCGGGACAGGTGAACCAAGAGACCCAGTACTTC.

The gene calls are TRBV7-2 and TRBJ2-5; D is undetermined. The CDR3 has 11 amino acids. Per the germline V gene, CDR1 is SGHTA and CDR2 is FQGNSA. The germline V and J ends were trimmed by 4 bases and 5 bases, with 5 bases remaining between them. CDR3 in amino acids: CASSSHETQYF. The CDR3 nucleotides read TGTGCCAGCAGCTCGCATGAGACCCAGTACTTC.

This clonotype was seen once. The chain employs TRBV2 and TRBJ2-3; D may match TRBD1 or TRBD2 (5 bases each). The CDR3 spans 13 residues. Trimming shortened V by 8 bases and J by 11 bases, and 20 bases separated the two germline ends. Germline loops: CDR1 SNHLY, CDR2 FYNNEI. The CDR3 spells CASPLGPRRRQYF. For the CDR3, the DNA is TGTGCCAGCCCCCTGGGACCCAGGAGGAGGCAGTATTTT.

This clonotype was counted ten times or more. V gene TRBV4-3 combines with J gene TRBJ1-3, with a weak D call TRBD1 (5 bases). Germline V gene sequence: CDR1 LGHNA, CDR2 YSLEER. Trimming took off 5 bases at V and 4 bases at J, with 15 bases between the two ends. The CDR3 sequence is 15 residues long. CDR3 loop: CASSVRSGRGNTIYF. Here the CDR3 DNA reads TGCGCCAGCAGCGTCAGATCAGGGCGCGGAAACACCATATATTTT.

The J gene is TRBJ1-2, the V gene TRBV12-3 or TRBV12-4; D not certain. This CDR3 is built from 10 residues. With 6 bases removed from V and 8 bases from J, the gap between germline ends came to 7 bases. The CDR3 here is CASRRRGYTF. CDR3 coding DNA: TGTGCCAGCAGGCGTAGGGGCTACACCTTC.

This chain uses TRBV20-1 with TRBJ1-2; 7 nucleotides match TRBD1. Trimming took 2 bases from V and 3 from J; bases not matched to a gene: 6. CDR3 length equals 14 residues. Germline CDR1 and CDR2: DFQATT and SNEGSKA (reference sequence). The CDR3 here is CSARKTGIDYGYTF. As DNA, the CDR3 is TGCAGTGCTAGAAAGACAGGGATCGACTATGGCTACACCTTC.

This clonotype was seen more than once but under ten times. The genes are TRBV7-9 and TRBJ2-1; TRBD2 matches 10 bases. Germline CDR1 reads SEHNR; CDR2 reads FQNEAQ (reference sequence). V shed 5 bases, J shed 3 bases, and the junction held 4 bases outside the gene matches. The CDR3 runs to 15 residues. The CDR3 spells CASSGSGGYYNEQFF. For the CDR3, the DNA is TGTGCCAGCAGCGGTAGCGGGGGGTACTACAATGAGCAGTTCTTC.

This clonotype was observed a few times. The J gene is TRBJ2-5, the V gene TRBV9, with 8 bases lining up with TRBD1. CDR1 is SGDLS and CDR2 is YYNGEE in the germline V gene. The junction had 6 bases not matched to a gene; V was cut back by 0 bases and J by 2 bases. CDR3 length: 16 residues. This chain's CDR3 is CASSVETGVLQETQYF. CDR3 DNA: TGTGCCAGCAGCGTAGAGACAGGGGTCCTACAAGAGACCCAGTACTTC. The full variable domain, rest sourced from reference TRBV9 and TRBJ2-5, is DSGVTQTPKHLITATGQRVTLRCSPRSGDLSVYWYQQSLDQGLQFLIQYYNGEERAKGNILERFSAQQFPDLHSELNLSSLELGDSALYFCASSVETGVLQETQYFGPGTRLLVL.